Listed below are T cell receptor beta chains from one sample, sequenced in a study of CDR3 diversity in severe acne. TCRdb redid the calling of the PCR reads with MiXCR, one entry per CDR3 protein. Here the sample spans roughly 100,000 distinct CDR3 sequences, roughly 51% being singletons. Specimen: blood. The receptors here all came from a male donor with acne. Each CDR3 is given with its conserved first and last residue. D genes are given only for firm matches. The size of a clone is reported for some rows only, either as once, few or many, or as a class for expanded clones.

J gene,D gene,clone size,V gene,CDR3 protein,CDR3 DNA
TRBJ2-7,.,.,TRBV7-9,CASSLAYGSTRYEQYF,TGTGCCAGCAGCTTAGCGTACGGTAGCACCCGCTACGAGCAGTACTTC
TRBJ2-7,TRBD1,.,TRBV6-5,CASSSAGTGALQYF,TGTGCCAGCAGCTCCGCCGGGACAGGGGCACTGCAGTACTTC
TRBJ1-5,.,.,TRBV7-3,CASSLWAGDSDSNQPQHF,TGCGCCAGCAGCTTATGGGCAGGGGATAGCGATAGCAATCAGCCCCAGCATTTT
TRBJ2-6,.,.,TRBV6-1,CASSEDNSGANVLTF,TGTGCCAGCAGTGAAGACAACTCTGGGGCCAACGTCCTGACTTTC
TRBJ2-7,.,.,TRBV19,CASSQLGKNEQYF,TGTGCCAGTAGCCAACTAGGGAAGAACGAGCAGTACTTC
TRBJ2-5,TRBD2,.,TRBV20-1,CSARRQGLAHQETQYF,TGCAGTGCTAGGAGGCAGGGACTAGCACATCAAGAGACCCAGTACTTC
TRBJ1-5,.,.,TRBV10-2,CASRGPTRNQPQHF,TGCGCCAGCAGGGGTCCGACTCGCAATCAGCCCCAGCATTTT
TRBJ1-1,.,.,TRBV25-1,CASMRRGGTEAFF,TGTGCCAGCATGAGACGGGGAGGAACTGAAGCTTTCTTT
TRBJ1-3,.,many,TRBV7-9,CASSLEGGNGNTIYF,TGTGCCAGCAGCCTAGAGGGGGGAAATGGAAACACCATATATTTT
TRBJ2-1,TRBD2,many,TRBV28,CASSFVPGLDSFF,TGTGCCAGCAGTTTCGTCCCGGGACTAGATTCGTTCTTC
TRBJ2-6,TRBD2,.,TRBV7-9,CASSGGGFFSGANVLTF,TGTGCCAGCTCCGGGGGGGGGTTTTTCTCTGGGGCCAACGTCCTGACTTTC
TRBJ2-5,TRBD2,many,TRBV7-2,CASSLSASGQETQYF,TGTGCCAGCAGCTTAAGTGCTAGCGGGCAAGAGACCCAGTACTTC
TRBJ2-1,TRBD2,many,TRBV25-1,CASSDLAGDVDEQFF,TGTGCCAGCAGCGACCTAGCGGGAGATGTCGATGAGCAGTTCTTC
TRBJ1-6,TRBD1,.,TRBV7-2,CASSQNRQGALGSPLHF,TGTGCCAGCAGCCAAAATAGACAGGGGGCTTTAGGCTCACCCCTCCACTTT
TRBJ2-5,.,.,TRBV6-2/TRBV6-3,CASSYSGDEETQYF,TGTGCCAGCAGTTACTCCGGGGACGAGGAGACCCAGTACTTC
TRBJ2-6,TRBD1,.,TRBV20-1,CSAIRQGYPGANVLTF,TGCAGTGCTATTCGACAGGGGTACCCTGGGGCCAACGTCCTGACTTTC
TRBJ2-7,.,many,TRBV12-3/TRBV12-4,CASSYGVLAQYF,TGTGCCAGCAGTTACGGGGTCCTGGCGCAGTACTTC
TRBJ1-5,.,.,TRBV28,CASSVMDGRWEKPQHF,TGTGCCAGCAGTGTGATGGACGGGCGGTGGGAAAAGCCCCAGCATTTT
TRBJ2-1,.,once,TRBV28,CASDSYNEQFF,TGTGCCAGCGACAGCTACAATGAGCAGTTCTTC
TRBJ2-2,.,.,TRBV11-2,CASSLLLLNTGELFF,TGTGCCAGCAGCTTGCTCCTTCTGAACACCGGGGAGCTGTTTTTT
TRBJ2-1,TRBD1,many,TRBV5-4,CASSMGQGHYNEQFF,TGTGCCAGCAGCATGGGACAGGGCCATTACAATGAGCAGTTCTTC
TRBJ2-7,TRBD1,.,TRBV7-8,CASSTRTGGIYEQYF,TGTGCCAGCAGCACCCGGACAGGGGGCATTTACGAGCAGTACTTC